A selection of T cell receptor beta chains follows, all from one sample in a study of T-cell memory formation after mild COVID-19. TCRdb used MiXCR to reprocess the 5' RACE reads, holding one entry per CDR3 protein. The data contain some 310,000 distinct CDR3 sequences, 20% to 25% of them singletons. Sequenced material: PBMCs or a T cell subset sorted from them (not recorded which). The receptors here all came from a man between 18 and 35 years old who had mild COVID-19 (a few samples of this study predate the infection). Cell type and time point are not known. The CDR3 runs from the conserved cysteine through the conserved F or W. A D gene is named only where the DNA matches it firmly. Clone size is shown for a subset of rows, as once, few, many or a class of expanded clone.

len: 16
j_gene: TRBJ2-3
v_gene: TRBV11-1
abundance: few
d_gene: -
CDR3nt: TGTGCCAGCAGCGCAGGCATCGCCCCGACCACAGATACGCAGTATTTT
CDR3aa: CASSAGIAPTTDTQYF

len: 13
j_gene: TRBJ1-5
v_gene: TRBV6-5
abundance: few
d_gene: -
CDR3nt: TGTGCCAGCAGTTACGATTTGGGGCGGCCCCAGCATTTT
CDR3aa: CASSYDLGRPQHF

len: 15
j_gene: TRBJ2-3
v_gene: TRBV18
abundance: -
d_gene: -
CDR3nt: TGTGCCAGCTCACCGGGGCGGGACCCCACAGATACGCAGTATTTT
CDR3aa: CASSPGRDPTDTQYF

len: 14
j_gene: TRBJ2-6
v_gene: TRBV19
abundance: few
d_gene: -
CDR3nt: TGTGCCAGTAGGTCGGGGGCTGGGGCCAACGTCCTGACTTTC
CDR3aa: CASRSGAGANVLTF

len: 13
j_gene: TRBJ2-5
v_gene: TRBV14
abundance: few
d_gene: -
CDR3nt: TGTGCCAGCAGCCGAAAGGCGGCCGAGACCCAGTACTTC
CDR3aa: CASSRKAAETQYF

len: 15
j_gene: TRBJ2-5
v_gene: TRBV27
abundance: -
d_gene: TRBD2
CDR3nt: TGTGCCAGCAGTAGGGGGACTAGCGGCGCAGAGACCCAGTACTTC
CDR3aa: CASSRGTSGAETQYF

len: 14
j_gene: TRBJ2-7
v_gene: TRBV5-1
abundance: -
d_gene: -
CDR3nt: TGCGCCAGCAGCGCACGGCAGTTCGGGGACGAGCAGTACTTC
CDR3aa: CASSARQFGDEQYF

len: 15
j_gene: TRBJ1-2
v_gene: TRBV19
abundance: -
d_gene: TRBD1
CDR3nt: TGTGCCAGTAGTAGAGGACAGGGACTCTCCTATGGCTACACCTTC
CDR3aa: CASSRGQGLSYGYTF

len: 14
j_gene: TRBJ1-5
v_gene: TRBV12-3/TRBV12-4
abundance: few
d_gene: -
CDR3nt: TGTGCCAGCAGTTTAGCCAGGTACAATCAGCCCCAGCATTTT
CDR3aa: CASSLARYNQPQHF

len: 15
j_gene: TRBJ2-2
v_gene: TRBV18
abundance: -
d_gene: -
CDR3nt: TGTGCCAGCTCACCACCGCCGGGGAACACCGGGGAGCTGTTTTTT
CDR3aa: CASSPPPGNTGELFF

len: 14
j_gene: TRBJ2-2
v_gene: TRBV5-1
abundance: -
d_gene: -
CDR3nt: TGCGCCAGCAGCTCGACTAGTCTCACCGGGGAGCTGTTTTTT
CDR3aa: CASSSTSLTGELFF

len: 15
j_gene: TRBJ1-4
v_gene: TRBV6-5
abundance: -
d_gene: -
CDR3nt: TGTGCCAGCAGTTACTCGCGGGAACGAACTGAAAAACTGTTTTTT
CDR3aa: CASSYSRERTEKLFF

len: 16
j_gene: TRBJ1-6
v_gene: TRBV7-9
abundance: few
d_gene: -
CDR3nt: TGTGCCAGCACCAATCCCATTCGTGGGCCTAATTCACCCCTCCACTTT
CDR3aa: CASTNPIRGPNSPLHF

len: 15
j_gene: TRBJ2-5
v_gene: TRBV5-1
abundance: many
d_gene: -
CDR3nt: TGCGCCAGCAGCGCAGGGTGGGGTAATCAGGAGACCCAGTACTTC
CDR3aa: CASSAGWGNQETQYF

len: 15
j_gene: TRBJ1-2
v_gene: TRBV19
abundance: -
d_gene: -
CDR3nt: TGTGCCAGTAGTTCCCACGGAGAGGCAGTGGATGGCTACACCTTC
CDR3aa: CASSSHGEAVDGYTF

len: 15
j_gene: TRBJ2-3
v_gene: TRBV6-5
abundance: few
d_gene: -
CDR3nt: TGTGCCAGCAGTTACTCCTGGAGGGACAGTGATACGCAGTATTTT
CDR3aa: CASSYSWRDSDTQYF

len: 14
j_gene: TRBJ1-5
v_gene: TRBV20-1
abundance: -
d_gene: -
CDR3nt: TGCAGTGCTAGCTGGGGGGATAGCAATCAGCCCCAGCATTTT
CDR3aa: CSASWGDSNQPQHF

len: 16
j_gene: TRBJ2-2
v_gene: TRBV5-4
abundance: few
d_gene: TRBD2
CDR3nt: TGTGCCAGCAGGACTAGCGGGGGATATAACACCGGGGAGCTGTTTTTT
CDR3aa: CASRTSGGYNTGELFF

len: 18
j_gene: TRBJ1-6
v_gene: TRBV4-1
abundance: -
d_gene: TRBD1
CDR3nt: TGCGCCAGCAGCCACGGAGAGGGGACAGGGAACTATAATTCACCCCTCCACTTT
CDR3aa: CASSHGEGTGNYNSPLHF

len: 13
j_gene: TRBJ2-1
v_gene: TRBV6-6
abundance: -
d_gene: -
CDR3nt: TGTGCCAGCAGTTACGGGATGGGGGGTGAGCAGTTCTTC
CDR3aa: CASSYGMGGEQFF

len: 15
j_gene: TRBJ2-3
v_gene: TRBV6-2/TRBV6-3
abundance: -
d_gene: -
CDR3nt: TGTGCCAGCAGCCGGAACCTCGTAGGCACAGATACGCAGTATTTT
CDR3aa: CASSRNLVGTDTQYF

len: 12
j_gene: TRBJ2-1
v_gene: TRBV3-1
abundance: -
d_gene: -
CDR3nt: TGTGCCAGCAGACTAGGAGGGAAAAAGCTTGACTTC
CDR3aa: CASRLGGKKLDF

len: 11
j_gene: TRBJ1-2
v_gene: TRBV6-5
abundance: -
d_gene: -
CDR3nt: TGTGCCAGCATGCAGTCGGACGGCTACACCTTC
CDR3aa: CASMQSDGYTF

len: 16
j_gene: TRBJ1-2
v_gene: TRBV7-2
abundance: few
d_gene: TRBD1
CDR3nt: TGTGCCAGCAGCCCTAGCCCCGGGAACAGGGGATATGGCTACACCTTC
CDR3aa: CASSPSPGNRGYGYTF

len: 14
j_gene: TRBJ2-3
v_gene: TRBV10-3
abundance: many
d_gene: TRBD1
CDR3nt: TGTGCCATCAAGACAGGGGGGAGCACAGATACGCAGTATTTT
CDR3aa: CAIKTGGSTDTQYF

len: 14
j_gene: TRBJ1-2
v_gene: TRBV6-2/TRBV6-3
abundance: -
d_gene: -
CDR3nt: TGTGCCAGCAGTTACGGAACAGTAGGCTATGGCTACACCTTC
CDR3aa: CASSYGTVGYGYTF

len: 15
j_gene: TRBJ2-5
v_gene: TRBV20-1
abundance: many
d_gene: -
CDR3nt: TGCAGTGCCTCCTACGTGGGGGGGCCCCAAGAGACCCAGTACTTC
CDR3aa: CSASYVGGPQETQYF

len: 17
j_gene: TRBJ1-5
v_gene: TRBV4-1
abundance: few
d_gene: TRBD1
CDR3nt: TGCGCCAGCAGCCAAGATTCTCCGGGACAGTCCCATCAGCCCCAGCATTTT
CDR3aa: CASSQDSPGQSHQPQHF

len: 17
j_gene: TRBJ2-1
v_gene: TRBV5-1
abundance: -
d_gene: -
CDR3nt: TGCGCCAGCAGCTCAGCGGGCGCCGCAATTCCCCGCAATGAGCAGTTCTTC
CDR3aa: CASSSAGAAIPRNEQFF

len: 12
j_gene: TRBJ1-1
v_gene: TRBV10-3
abundance: -
d_gene: TRBD1
CDR3nt: TGTGCCATCAGAGGGACAGCTCTTGAAGCTTTCTTT
CDR3aa: CAIRGTALEAFF

len: 14
j_gene: TRBJ1-6
v_gene: TRBV5-1
abundance: few
d_gene: -
CDR3nt: TGCGCCAGCAGAGACGGATCGGATAATTCACCCCTCCACTTT
CDR3aa: CASRDGSDNSPLHF

len: 14
j_gene: TRBJ2-1
v_gene: TRBV6-2/TRBV6-3
abundance: -
d_gene: -
CDR3nt: TGTGCCAGCACCCTTTCGGACATCATCAATGAGCAGTTCTTC
CDR3aa: CASTLSDIINEQFF

len: 18
j_gene: TRBJ2-3
v_gene: TRBV24-1
abundance: -
d_gene: TRBD2
CDR3nt: TGTGCCACCAGTGACCGACGGACTAGCGGGGGGGCGAGAGATACGCAGTATTTT
CDR3aa: CATSDRRTSGGARDTQYF

len: 18
j_gene: TRBJ2-1
v_gene: TRBV7-9
abundance: few
d_gene: TRBD2
CDR3nt: TGTGCCAGCAGCTTGCGGACTAGCGGGGGGGGTTCGGACAATGAGCAGTTCTTC
CDR3aa: CASSLRTSGGGSDNEQFF

len: 14
j_gene: TRBJ2-5
v_gene: TRBV20-1
abundance: -
d_gene: TRBD1
CDR3nt: TGCAGTGCGGGCGACAGGGGGTATTTAGAGACCCAGTACTTC
CDR3aa: CSAGDRGYLETQYF

len: 16
j_gene: TRBJ2-1
v_gene: TRBV27
abundance: many
d_gene: TRBD2
CDR3nt: TGTGCCAGCAGCCCCGCGGGGGGGCTTTCGTTCAATGAGCAGTTCTTC
CDR3aa: CASSPAGGLSFNEQFF

len: 13
j_gene: TRBJ2-4
v_gene: TRBV20-1
abundance: -
d_gene: TRBD1
CDR3nt: TGCAGTGCTGGATCACAGGGGAAAAACATTCAGTACTTC
CDR3aa: CSAGSQGKNIQYF

len: 14
j_gene: TRBJ2-7
v_gene: TRBV4-3
abundance: -
d_gene: -
CDR3nt: TGCGCCAGCAGCCAAGAAGCTAAATCCCACGAGCAGTACTTC
CDR3aa: CASSQEAKSHEQYF

len: 13
j_gene: TRBJ2-3
v_gene: TRBV24-1
abundance: few
d_gene: -
CDR3nt: TGTGCCACCAGTGATTCTAGCGTATTTACGCAGTATTTT
CDR3aa: CATSDSSVFTQYF

len: 15
j_gene: TRBJ2-5
v_gene: TRBV5-1
abundance: few
d_gene: -
CDR3nt: TGCGCCAGCAGCTTGGCCGTTCGAGGTGGAGAGACCCAGTACTTC
CDR3aa: CASSLAVRGGETQYF

len: 15
j_gene: TRBJ2-3
v_gene: TRBV7-3
abundance: -
d_gene: -
CDR3nt: TGTGCCAGCAGCTTAGGCGGGGCAAGCGGAGATACGCAGTATTTT
CDR3aa: CASSLGGASGDTQYF

len: 14
j_gene: TRBJ2-5
v_gene: TRBV7-2
abundance: few
d_gene: TRBD1
CDR3nt: TGTGCCAGCAGCGGACAGGGGGGTTCGGAGACCCAGTACTTC
CDR3aa: CASSGQGGSETQYF

len: 17
j_gene: TRBJ2-2
v_gene: TRBV7-2
abundance: -
d_gene: -
CDR3nt: TGTGCCAGCAGCTTAGTCTGGGACTCCGCGAACACCGGGGAGCTGTTTTTT
CDR3aa: CASSLVWDSANTGELFF

len: 15
j_gene: TRBJ2-7
v_gene: TRBV3-1
abundance: few
d_gene: -
CDR3nt: TGTGCCAGCAGCCAGCACGGCGGGGTCTCCTACGAGCAGTACTTC
CDR3aa: CASSQHGGVSYEQYF

len: 15
j_gene: TRBJ1-5
v_gene: TRBV12-3/TRBV12-4
abundance: -
d_gene: -
CDR3nt: TGTGCCAGCAGTTTAGTGGCAGGCTGGCATCAGCCCCAGCATTTT
CDR3aa: CASSLVAGWHQPQHF